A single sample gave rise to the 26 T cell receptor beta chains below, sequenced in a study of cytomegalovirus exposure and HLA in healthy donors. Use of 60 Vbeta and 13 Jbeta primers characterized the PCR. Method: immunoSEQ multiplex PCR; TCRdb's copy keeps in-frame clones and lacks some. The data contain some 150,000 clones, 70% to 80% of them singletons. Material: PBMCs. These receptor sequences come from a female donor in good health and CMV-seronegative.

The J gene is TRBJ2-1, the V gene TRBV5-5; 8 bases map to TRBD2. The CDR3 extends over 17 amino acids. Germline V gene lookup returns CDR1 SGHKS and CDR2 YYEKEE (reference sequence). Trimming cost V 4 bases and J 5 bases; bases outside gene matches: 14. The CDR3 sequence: CASSAEQRGGLNNEQFF. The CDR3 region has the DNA TGTGCCAGCAGCGCCGAGCAACGGGGGGGATTGAACAATGAGCAGTTCTTC.

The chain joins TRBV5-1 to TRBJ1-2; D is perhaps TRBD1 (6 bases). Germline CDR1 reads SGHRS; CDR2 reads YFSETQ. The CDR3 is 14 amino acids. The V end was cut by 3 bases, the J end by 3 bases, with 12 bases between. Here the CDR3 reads CASSSTGSDYGYTF. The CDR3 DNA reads TGCGCCAGCAGCTCCACAGGGTCTGACTATGGCTACACCTTC.

The CDR3 here is CASSWTVRGGQFF. For the CDR3, the DNA is TGTGCCAGCAGCTGGACCGTTAGGGGGGGCCAGTTCTTC. The V call is TRBV7-2, the J call TRBJ2-1, with D perhaps matching TRBD2 (7 bases). V lost 4 bases and J lost 13, with 17 bases in between. Germline V lookup: CDR1 SGHTA, CDR2 FQGNSA. The CDR3 contains 13 residues. Based on the CDR3 plus reference TRBV7-2 and TRBJ2-1, the full variable domain is GAGVSQSPSNKVTEKGKDVELRCDPISGHTALYWYRQSLGQGLEFLIYFQGNSAPDKSGLPSDRFSAERTGGSVSTLTIQRTQQEDSAVYLCASSWTVRGGQFFGPGTRLTVL.

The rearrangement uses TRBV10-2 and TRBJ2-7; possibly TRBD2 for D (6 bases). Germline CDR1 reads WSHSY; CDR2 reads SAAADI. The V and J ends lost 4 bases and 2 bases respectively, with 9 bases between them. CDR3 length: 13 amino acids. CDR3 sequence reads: CASSGGETYEQYF. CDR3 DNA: TGCGCCAGCAGTGGCGGGGAGACCTACGAGCAGTACTTC.

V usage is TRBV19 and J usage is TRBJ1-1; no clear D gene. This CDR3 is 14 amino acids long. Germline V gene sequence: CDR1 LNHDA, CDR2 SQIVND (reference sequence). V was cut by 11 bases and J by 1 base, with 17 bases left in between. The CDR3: CAATRDFGNTEAFF. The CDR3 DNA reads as TGTGCCGCGACGCGGGATTTCGGGAACACTGAAGCTTTCTTT.

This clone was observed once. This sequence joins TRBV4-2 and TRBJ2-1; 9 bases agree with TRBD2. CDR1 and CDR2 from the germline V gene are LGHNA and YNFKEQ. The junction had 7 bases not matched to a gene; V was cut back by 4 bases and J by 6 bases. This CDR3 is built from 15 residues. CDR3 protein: CASSPGLASRNEQFF. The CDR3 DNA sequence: TGTGCCAGCAGCCCGGGACTAGCATCCCGCAATGAGCAGTTCTTC.

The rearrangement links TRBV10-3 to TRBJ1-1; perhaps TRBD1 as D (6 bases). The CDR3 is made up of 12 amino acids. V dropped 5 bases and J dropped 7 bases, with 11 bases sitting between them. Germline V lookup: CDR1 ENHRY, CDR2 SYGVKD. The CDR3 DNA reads TGTGCCATCAGTTTTACAGGGATTGAAGCTTTCTTT. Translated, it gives CAISFTGIEAFF.

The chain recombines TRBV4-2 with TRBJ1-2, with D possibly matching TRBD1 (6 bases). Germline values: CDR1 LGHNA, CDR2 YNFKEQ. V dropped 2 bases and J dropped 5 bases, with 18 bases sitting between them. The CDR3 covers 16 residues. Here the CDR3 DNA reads TGTGCCAGCAGCCAAATCTTACAGGGAGAGGCGTATGGCTACACCTTC. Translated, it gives CASSQILQGEAYGYTF.

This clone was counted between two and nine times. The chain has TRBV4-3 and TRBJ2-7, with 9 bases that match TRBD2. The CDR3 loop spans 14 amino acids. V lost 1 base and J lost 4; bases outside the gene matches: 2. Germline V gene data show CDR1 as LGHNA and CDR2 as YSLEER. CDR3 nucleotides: TGCGCCAGCAGCCAAGGACTAGCGGAATACGAGCAGTACTTC. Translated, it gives CASSQGLAEYEQYF.

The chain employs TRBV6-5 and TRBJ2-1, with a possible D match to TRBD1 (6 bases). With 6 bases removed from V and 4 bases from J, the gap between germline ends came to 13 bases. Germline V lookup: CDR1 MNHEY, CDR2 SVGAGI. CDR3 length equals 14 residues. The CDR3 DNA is TGTGCCAGCAGACTCAGGACAGAATACAATGAGCAGTTCTTC. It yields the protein CASRLRTEYNEQFF.

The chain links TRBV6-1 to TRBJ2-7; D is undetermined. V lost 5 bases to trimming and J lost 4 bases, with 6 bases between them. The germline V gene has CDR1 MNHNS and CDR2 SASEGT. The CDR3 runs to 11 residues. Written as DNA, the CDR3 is TGTGCCAGCAGTCCCCAGTACGAGCAGTACTTC. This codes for CASSPQYEQYF.

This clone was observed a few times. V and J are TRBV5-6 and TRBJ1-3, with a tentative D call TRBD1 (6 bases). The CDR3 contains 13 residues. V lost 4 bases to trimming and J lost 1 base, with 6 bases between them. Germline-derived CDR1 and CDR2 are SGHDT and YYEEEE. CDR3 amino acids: CASSQGSGNTIYF. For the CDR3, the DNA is TGTGCCAGCAGCCAGGGGTCTGGAAACACCATATATTTT.

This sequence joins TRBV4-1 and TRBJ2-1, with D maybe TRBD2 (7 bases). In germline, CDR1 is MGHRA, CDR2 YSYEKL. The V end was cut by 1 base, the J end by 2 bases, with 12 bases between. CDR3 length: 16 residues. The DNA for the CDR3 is TGCGCCAGCAGCCAAGGAGGGGGAGGGCCCTACAATGAGCAGTTCTTC. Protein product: CASSQGGGGPYNEQFF.

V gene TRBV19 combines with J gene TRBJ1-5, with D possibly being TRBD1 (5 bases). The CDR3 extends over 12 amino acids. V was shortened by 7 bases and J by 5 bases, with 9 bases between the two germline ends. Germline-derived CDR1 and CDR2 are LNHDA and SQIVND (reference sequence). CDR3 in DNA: TGTGCCAGTAAAGGAGGGGATCAGCCCCAGCATTTT. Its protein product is CASKGGDQPQHF. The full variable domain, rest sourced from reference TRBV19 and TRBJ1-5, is DGGITQSPKYLFRKEGQNVTLSCEQNLNHDAMYWYRQDPGQGLRLIYYSQIVNDFQKGDIAEGYSVSREKKESFPLTVTSAQKNPTAFYLCASKGGDQPQHFGDGTRLSIL.

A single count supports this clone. For the CDR3, the DNA is TGTGCCAGCAGTAGTCTAGCTAGGGCCTACAATGAGCAGTTCTTC. Protein: CASSSLARAYNEQFF. The chain carries TRBV25-1 and TRBJ2-1; D might be TRBD2 (5 bases). CDR3 length: 15 amino acids. Germline CDR1 reads MGHDK; CDR2 reads SYGVNS. Trimming took off 5 bases at V and 2 bases at J, with 13 bases between the two ends.

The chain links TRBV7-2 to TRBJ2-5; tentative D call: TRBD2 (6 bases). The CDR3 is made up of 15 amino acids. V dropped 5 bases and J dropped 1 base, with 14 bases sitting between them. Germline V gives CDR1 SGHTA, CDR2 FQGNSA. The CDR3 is CASSQSGGAQETQYF. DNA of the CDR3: TGTGCCAGCAGCCAAAGTGGCGGGGCCCAAGAGACCCAGTACTTC.

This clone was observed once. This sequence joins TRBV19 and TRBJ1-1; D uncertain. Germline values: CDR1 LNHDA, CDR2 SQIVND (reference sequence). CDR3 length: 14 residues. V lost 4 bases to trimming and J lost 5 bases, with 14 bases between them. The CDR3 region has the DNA TGTGCCAGTAGTACTCGACTCCTCCTTACTGAAGCTTTCTTT. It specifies CASSTRLLLTEAFF. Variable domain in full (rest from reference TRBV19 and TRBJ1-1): DGGITQSPKYLFRKEGQNVTLSCEQNLNHDAMYWYRQDPGQGLRLIYYSQIVNDFQKGDIAEGYSVSREKKESFPLTVTSAQKNPTAFYLCASSTRLLLTEAFFGQGTRLTVV.

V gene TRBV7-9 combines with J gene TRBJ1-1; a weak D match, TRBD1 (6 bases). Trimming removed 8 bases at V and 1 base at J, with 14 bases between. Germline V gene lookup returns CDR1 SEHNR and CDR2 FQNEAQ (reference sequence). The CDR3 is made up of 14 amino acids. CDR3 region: CASALTGTNTEAFF. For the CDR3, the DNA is TGTGCCAGCGCCTTAACAGGGACGAACACTGAAGCTTTCTTT.

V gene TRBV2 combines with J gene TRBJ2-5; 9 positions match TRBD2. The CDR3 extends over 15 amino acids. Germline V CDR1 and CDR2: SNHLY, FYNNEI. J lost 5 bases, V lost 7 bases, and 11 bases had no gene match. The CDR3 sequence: CASTMIAGVGETQYF. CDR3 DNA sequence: TGTGCCAGCACCATGATAGCGGGAGTCGGGGAGACCCAGTACTTC.

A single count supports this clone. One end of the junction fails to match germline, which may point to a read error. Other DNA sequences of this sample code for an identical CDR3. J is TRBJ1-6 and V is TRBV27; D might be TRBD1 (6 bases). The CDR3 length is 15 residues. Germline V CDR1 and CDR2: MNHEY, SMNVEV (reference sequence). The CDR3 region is CASSITGSSVSPLHF. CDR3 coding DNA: TGCGCCAGCAGTATTACAGGGAGTTCGGTTTCACCCCTCCACTTT.

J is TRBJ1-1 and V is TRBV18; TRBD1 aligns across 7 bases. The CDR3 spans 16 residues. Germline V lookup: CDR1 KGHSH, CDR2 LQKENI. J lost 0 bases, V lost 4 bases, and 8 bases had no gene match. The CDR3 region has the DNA TGTGCCAGCTCACTGGGACAGCCGATGATGAACACTGAAGCTTTCTTT. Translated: CASSLGQPMMNTEAFF. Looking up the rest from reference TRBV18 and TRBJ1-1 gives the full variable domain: NAGVMQNPRHLVRRRGQEARLRCSPMKGHSHVYWYRQLPEEGLKFMVYLQKENIIDESGMPKERFSAEFPKEGPSILRIQQVVRGDSAAYFCASSLGQPMMNTEAFFGQGTRLTVV.

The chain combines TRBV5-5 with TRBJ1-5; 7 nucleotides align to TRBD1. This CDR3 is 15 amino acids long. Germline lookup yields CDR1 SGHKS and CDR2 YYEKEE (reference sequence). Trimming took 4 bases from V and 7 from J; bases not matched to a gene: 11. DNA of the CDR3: TGTGCCAGCAGCCGATCAGGCCAGGGGGTCCAGCCCCAGCATTTT. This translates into CASSRSGQGVQPQHF.

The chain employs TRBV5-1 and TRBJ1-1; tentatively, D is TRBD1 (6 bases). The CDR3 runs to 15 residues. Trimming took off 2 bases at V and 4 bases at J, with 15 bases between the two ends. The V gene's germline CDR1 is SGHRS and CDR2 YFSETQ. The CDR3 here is CASSFLDRLSTEAFF. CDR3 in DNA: TGCGCCAGCAGCTTCCTAGACAGGCTGAGCACTGAAGCTTTCTTT.

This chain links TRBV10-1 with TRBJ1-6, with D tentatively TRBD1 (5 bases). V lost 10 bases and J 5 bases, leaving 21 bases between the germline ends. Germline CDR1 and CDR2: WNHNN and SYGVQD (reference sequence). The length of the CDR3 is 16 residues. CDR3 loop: CATPDRDPGNNSPLHF. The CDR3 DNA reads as TGCGCCACCCCCGACAGAGACCCAGGGAATAATTCACCCCTCCACTTT.

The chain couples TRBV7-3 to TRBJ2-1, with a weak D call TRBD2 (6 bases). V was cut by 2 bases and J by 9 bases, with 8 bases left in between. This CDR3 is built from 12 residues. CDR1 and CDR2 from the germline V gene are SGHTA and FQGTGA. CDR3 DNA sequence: TGTGCCAGCAGCTTAGGCGGGACTGAGCAGTTCTTC. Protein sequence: CASSLGGTEQFF.

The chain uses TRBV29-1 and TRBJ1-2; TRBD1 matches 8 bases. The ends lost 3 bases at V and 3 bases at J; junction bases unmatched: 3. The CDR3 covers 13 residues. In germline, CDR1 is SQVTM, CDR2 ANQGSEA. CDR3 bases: TGCAGCGTTGAGGCACAGGGGGACTATGGCTACACCTTC. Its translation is CSVEAQGDYGYTF.